A single sample is the source of the 20 T cell receptor beta chains below, sequenced in a study of T cells in Graves' hyperthyroidism and ophthalmopathy. TCR beta CDR3 regions were amplified from RNA. Researchers ran a first-round RT-PCR on the TCR CDR3 using the HTBI primer set. TCRdb reprocessed the multiplex PCR reads via MiXCR and lists one record per CDR3 protein. This table holds 500,000 to 750,000 distinct CDR3 sequences, just over 45% found once. The source material was peripheral blood or thyroid tissue (not recorded which). The receptors originated from a young woman with Graves' hyperthyroidism.

The sample holds many counts of this clonotype. The rearrangement uses TRBV9 and TRBJ1-6; D uncertain. Germline CDR1 and CDR2: SGDLS and YYNGEE. The CDR3 has 13 amino acids. Trimming left V 2 bases short and J 8 bases short, with 8 bases between. CDR3 in amino acids: CASSVGGHSPLHF. Written as DNA, the CDR3 is TGTGCCAGCAGCGTCGGAGGGCATTCACCCCTCCACTTT.

At least ten counts were recorded for this clonotype. The chain combines TRBV6-2 or TRBV6-3 with TRBJ1-1; possibly TRBD1 for D (5 bases). There are 14 residues in the CDR3. V lost 2 bases, J lost 6 bases, and 13 bases lay in between. CDR1 is MNHEY and CDR2 is SVGEGT in the germline V gene. Written as DNA, the CDR3 is TGTGCCAGCAGTTACGGGTTAACGGGGCCTGAAGCTTTCTTT. It encodes CASSYGLTGPEAFF.

This clonotype was found many times. The chain carries TRBV4-1 and TRBJ1-1; D not resolved. Germline CDR1 is MGHRA and CDR2 is YSYEKL. The CDR3 is made up of 15 amino acids. The ends were cut back, 1 base at V and 1 base at J, with 10 bases in the middle. CDR3 sequence: CASSQVTGWNTEAFF. The CDR3 DNA reads TGCGCCAGCAGCCAAGTTACGGGATGGAACACTGAAGCTTTCTTT.

This clonotype appeared many times. The CDR3 spells CATSRAGQSRGYGYTF. The CDR3 nucleotides read TGTGCCACCAGCAGAGCCGGACAGAGCCGGGGCTATGGCTACACCTTC. The chain carries TRBV15 and TRBJ1-2; a weak D match, TRBD1 (6 bases). This CDR3 region has 16 residues. The V end was cut by 1 base, the J end by 4 bases, with 16 bases between. Germline V gene sequence: CDR1 LNHNV, CDR2 YYDKDF (reference sequence).

In nucleotides, the CDR3 is TGTGCCACCAGTGATGCCTCTCCAGGGGACTATGGCTACACCTTC. Translation: CATSDASPGDYGYTF. The V gene is TRBV24-1, the J gene TRBJ1-2; D is perhaps TRBD1 (6 bases). CDR1 and CDR2 (germline): KGHDR, SFDVKD. The length of the CDR3 is 15 residues. Trimming took off 3 bases at V and 3 bases at J, with 13 bases between the two ends.

The V call is TRBV7-3, the J call TRBJ2-5; D may match TRBD1 or TRBD2 (5 bases each). V was trimmed by 11 bases and J by 3 bases, leaving 25 bases between them. Germline V gives CDR1 SGHTA, CDR2 FQGTGA. The CDR3 totals 16 residues. In DNA, the CDR3 is TGTGCCTGCAATCCGAGGGGTAGGTCCAGGGAAGAGACCCAGTACTTC. Translation: CACNPRGRSREETQYF.

This clonotype was observed many times. V gene TRBV12-3 or TRBV12-4 combines with J gene TRBJ2-7; unclear D gene. V lost 2 bases and J lost 5, with 7 bases in between. The CDR3 has 12 residues. CDR3 loop: CASSLQTHEQYF. In DNA form, the CDR3 reads TGTGCCAGCAGTTTACAGACCCACGAGCAGTACTTC.

The chain uses TRBV10-3 and TRBJ1-5; a possible D gene is TRBD1 (6 bases). This CDR3 is 14 amino acids long. Germline CDR1 and CDR2: ENHRY and SYGVKD. V was pared by 3 bases and J by 3 bases, with 9 bases between. This chain's CDR3 is CAISEQGINQPQHF. The CDR3 DNA follows: TGTGCCATCAGTGAACAGGGTATCAATCAGCCCCAGCATTTT.

This clonotype appeared many times. This chain connects TRBV29-1 to TRBJ2-5; D is unclear. V was shortened by 7 bases and J by 5 bases, with 11 bases between the two germline ends. Germline V gives CDR1 SQVTM, CDR2 ANQGSEA. There are 11 residues in the CDR3. CDR3 in DNA: TGCAGCGGCCAGTTGGAGGAGACCCAGTACTTC. Amino acid sequence: CSGQLEETQYF.

Ten or more counts support this clonotype. This chain links TRBV2 with TRBJ2-1; TRBD1 agrees at 9 bases. Trimming cost V 7 bases and J 6 bases; bases outside gene matches: 7. CDR3 length: 14 amino acids. Per the germline V gene, CDR1 is SNHLY and CDR2 is FYNNEI. The CDR3 is CASTAGTGSNEQFF. In nucleotides, the CDR3 is TGTGCCAGCACTGCCGGGACAGGGAGCAATGAGCAGTTCTTC.

This clonotype was counted ten times or more. The chain employs TRBV19 and TRBJ1-5, with D maybe TRBD1 (6 bases). Germline lookup yields CDR1 LNHDA and CDR2 SQIVND (reference sequence). This CDR3 has 16 amino acids. Trimming pared 4 bases from V and 7 bases from J, leaving 20 bases between. CDR3 residues: CASSTLGARGPQPQHF. In DNA form, the CDR3 reads TGTGCCAGTAGTACCCTCGGTGCCAGGGGCCCCCAGCCCCAGCATTTT.

This clonotype was counted many times. The chain couples TRBV12-3 or TRBV12-4 to TRBJ1-5; D ambiguous. The CDR3 totals 14 residues. V gave up 5 bases and J gave up 5 bases, with 13 bases separating them. The chain's CDR3 is CASSPQRSDQPQHF. CDR3 in DNA: TGTGCCAGCAGTCCTCAACGGTCAGATCAGCCCCAGCATTTT.

Concerning this clonotype: Since no conserved phenylalanine or tryptophan closes the CDR3, a read error is the likely cause. The DNA is omitted, as the CDR3 cannot be located on it reliably, and the CDR3 follows TCRdb's listing. The gene calls are TRBV7-8 and TRBJ2-5; the table's D call, TRBD2, was not checked against the DNA. CDR1 is SGHVS, CDR2 FQNEAQ, per germline. Termini included, the CDR3 measures 12 amino acids. The CDR3: CASSSTSSPVDL.

This clonotype appeared many times. V is TRBV24-1 and J is TRBJ1-2, with 10 nucleotides matching TRBD1. J lost 7 bases, V lost 6 bases, and 4 bases had no gene match. CDR3 length: 13 residues. Per the germline V gene, CDR1 is KGHDR and CDR2 is SFDVKD. The CDR3 nucleotides are TGTGCCACCAGTACCGACAGGGGGCTTGGCTACACCTTC. As protein: CATSTDRGLGYTF.

Turning to this clonotype: At one of its ends the junction is not consistent with the germline gene, which may arise from a read error. The V gene is TRBV7-2, the J gene TRBJ2-5, with a tentative D call TRBD2 (6 bases). CDR3 length: 12 amino acids. Germline lookup yields CDR1 SGHTA and CDR2 FQGNSA. The CDR3 protein is CANAGSVETRYF. The CDR3 DNA sequence: TGTGCCAACGCCGGGAGTGTAGAGACCCGGTACTTC.

A note on this clonotype: The junction departs from the called germline gene at one end, perhaps through a read error. Here the CDR3 DNA reads TGTGCCAGCAGTCCTACGGACAGGGCGAACACCGGGGGGCTGTTTTTT. It codes for CASSPTDRANTGGLFF. This chain connects TRBV12-3 or TRBV12-4 to TRBJ2-2, with 8 positions matching TRBD1. The CDR3 contains 16 residues.

The chain combines TRBV2 with TRBJ1-2; TRBD1 agrees at 7 bases. Germline CDR1 and CDR2: SNHLY and FYNNEI. V shed 6 bases and J 10 bases; nucleotides not matched to a gene: 8. There are 12 residues in the CDR3. The CDR3 loop is CASRETGPAYTF. For the CDR3, the DNA is TGTGCCAGCAGGGAGACAGGGCCAGCCTACACCTTC.

The chain couples TRBV5-6 to TRBJ2-5; 7 bases match TRBD1. With V trimmed by 4 bases and J by 7 bases, 13 bases remained unmatched. The CDR3 loop spans 15 amino acids. Germline V gene data show CDR1 as SGHDT and CDR2 as YYEEEE. DNA of the CDR3: TGTGCCAGCAGCGACGACAGGGCCTCTGGAGGGACCCAGTACTTC. It translates to CASSDDRASGGTQYF.

This clonotype was picked up one time. The chain links TRBV20-1 to TRBJ1-1; 8 bases fit TRBD1. This CDR3 is 13 amino acids long. V gave up 8 bases and J gave up 3 bases; unmatched junction bases: 8. Germline loops: CDR1 DFQATT, CDR2 SNEGSKA (reference sequence). The CDR3 here is CSSGQGMDTEAFF. The CDR3 nucleotides read TGCAGTTCCGGACAGGGCATGGACACTGAAGCTTTCTTT.

This clonotype was recorded many times. CDR3 nucleotides: TGCGCCAGCAGCTTGGGGGAGCGTCGCGAGCAGTACTTC. This translates into CASSLGERREQYF. This chain uses TRBV5-1 with TRBJ2-7, with D possibly being TRBD2 (5 bases). Trimming removed 0 bases from V and 6 bases from J, with 10 bases in between. Germline loops: CDR1 SGHRS, CDR2 YFSETQ. The CDR3 covers 13 residues.